Shown below are 27 T cell receptor beta chains from a single sample sequenced in a study of blood T cell repertoires in COVID-19. The data were produced by immunoSEQ multiplex PCR, yet TCRdb's version contains in-frame clones alone and is incomplete. The sample has approximately 170,000 clones, under 85% seen once; the top ten hold approximately 1.3%. Material for sequencing was peripheral blood. These receptors were collected from a man aged 55-75 years who had recovered from COVID-19.

The rearrangement uses TRBV7-9 and TRBJ1-2; TRBD1 aligns across 8 bases. Trimming cost V 2 bases and J 4 bases; bases outside gene matches: 9. Germline V gene data show CDR1 as SEHNR and CDR2 as FQNEAQ (reference sequence). The CDR3 contains 16 residues. CDR3 protein: CASSLYPGQDFYGYTF. CDR3 bases: TGTGCCAGCAGCTTATACCCGGGACAGGATTTCTATGGCTACACCTTC.

This chain uses TRBV7-2 with TRBJ2-3, with 13 bases lining up with TRBD2. The CDR3 totals 16 residues. The V gene's germline CDR1 is SGHTA and CDR2 FQGNSA. J lost 6 bases, V lost 1 base, and 4 bases had no gene match. CDR3 sequence: CASSLETSGGADTQYF. The DNA for the CDR3 is TGTGCCAGCAGCTTAGAAACTAGCGGGGGGGCCGATACGCAGTATTTT.

CDR3 DNA: TGTGCCAGCAGCCGCGGACAGATGAACACTGAAGCTTTCTTT. Its protein product is CASSRGQMNTEAFF. This chain connects TRBV6-6 to TRBJ1-1, with a weak D call TRBD1 (6 bases). Between the trimmed V and J ends, which lost 6 bases and 0 bases, there was a span of 11 bases. The CDR3 extends over 14 amino acids. Germline CDR1 and CDR2: MNHNY and SVGAGI (reference sequence).

The rearrangement links TRBV7-9 to TRBJ2-2; TRBD2 matches 7 bases. With 5 bases clipped from V and 4 bases from J, the junction kept 13 bases outside the gene matches. The germline gives CDR1 SEHNR, CDR2 FQNEAQ (reference sequence). The CDR3 is 17 amino acids. CDR3 region: CASSPSGQRGFTGELFF. The CDR3 DNA sequence: TGTGCCAGCAGCCCCTCCGGGCAGCGGGGATTCACCGGGGAGCTGTTTTTT.

A few counts support this clone. The rearrangement links TRBV10-1 to TRBJ1-2; 7 positions agree with TRBD1. Germline CDR1 reads WNHNN; CDR2 reads SYGVQD (reference sequence). The CDR3 consists of 15 residues. V was clipped by 6 bases and J by 0 bases; unmatched bases: 7. The CDR3: CASRNRGLANYGYTF. The CDR3 region has the DNA TGCGCCAGCAGGAACAGGGGCCTAGCTAACTATGGCTACACCTTC.

The chain links TRBV10-3 to TRBJ1-5; D ambiguous. V was clipped by 5 bases and J by 5 bases, with 10 bases between them. The CDR3 contains 13 residues. Germline V gene data show CDR1 as ENHRY and CDR2 as SYGVKD. The CDR3 nucleotides read TGTGCCATCAGTCCGGACTCCGATCAGCCCCAGCATTTT. Residues: CAISPDSDQPQHF.

The chain uses TRBV19 and TRBJ2-7, with 7 bases identical to TRBD1. Per the germline V gene, CDR1 is LNHDA and CDR2 is SQIVND (reference sequence). V lost 9 bases to trimming and J lost 3 bases; unmatched junction nucleotides: 5. The CDR3 contains 12 residues. The CDR3 DNA reads TGTGCCAGCCTGGGACAGAACTACGAGCAGTACTTC. This codes for CASLGQNYEQYF. Complete variable domain (other parts from reference TRBV19 and TRBJ2-7): DGGITQSPKYLFRKEGQNVTLSCEQNLNHDAMYWYRQDPGQGLRLIYYSQIVNDFQKGDIAEGYSVSREKKESFPLTVTSAQKNPTAFYLCASLGQNYEQYFGPGTRLTVT.

This sequence joins TRBV11-2 and TRBJ2-7, with D possibly being TRBD1 (5 bases). The CDR3 totals 12 residues. V was clipped by 5 bases and J by 3 bases, with 8 bases between them. In germline, CDR1 is SGHAT, CDR2 FQNNGV. Written as DNA, the CDR3 is TGTGCCAGCAGCGAACAGGACTACGAGCAGTACTTC. Translation: CASSEQDYEQYF.

The V and J genes are TRBV9 and TRBJ2-3; maybe TRBD2 (8 bases). The germline gives CDR1 SGDLS, CDR2 YYNGEE. This CDR3 contains 17 residues. The V and J ends lost 4 bases and 2 bases respectively, with 20 bases between them. The CDR3 is CASSLTGGTVHTDTQYF. CDR3 DNA sequence: TGTGCCAGCAGCCTAACGGGGGGGACAGTACACACAGATACGCAGTATTTT.

The chain has TRBV27 and TRBJ2-7; 11 bases fit TRBD2. V was clipped by 0 bases and J by 4 bases; unmatched bases: 5. The CDR3 has 16 amino acids. Germline V gene sequence: CDR1 MNHEY, CDR2 SMNVEV (reference sequence). The CDR3 sequence is CASSLSWASGGYEQYF. CDR3 nucleotides: TGTGCCAGCAGTTTATCGTGGGCTAGCGGGGGGTACGAGCAGTACTTC.

The chain joins TRBV2 to TRBJ2-4, with TRBD1 matching 9 bases. V gave up 6 bases and J gave up 15 bases; unmatched junction bases: 3. The CDR3 loop spans 10 amino acids. CDR1 and CDR2 (germline): SNHLY, FYNNEI. The CDR3 DNA reads as TGTGCCAGCAGGGGGACAGGGTGGTACTTC. It specifies CASRGTGWYF.

This clone was seen only once. The gene calls are TRBV20-1 and TRBJ1-2; 12 nucleotides align to TRBD1. The CDR3 length is 15 residues. Germline V gene data show CDR1 as DFQATT and CDR2 as SNEGSKA (reference sequence). With V trimmed by 3 bases and J by 8 bases, 10 bases remained unmatched. Written as DNA, the CDR3 is TGCAGTGCTAGTATCCCCCGGGACAGGGGGCAAGGCTACACCTTC. Its protein is CSASIPRDRGQGYTF.

This chain uses TRBV19 with TRBJ1-5; possible D gene TRBD1, 6 bases. The CDR3 extends over 13 amino acids. Between the trimmed V and J ends, which lost 7 bases and 2 bases, there was a span of 9 bases. Germline loops: CDR1 LNHDA, CDR2 SQIVND (reference sequence). The CDR3 is CASNRQGNQPQHF. The CDR3 coding sequence is TGTGCCAGTAACAGACAGGGCAATCAGCCCCAGCATTTT.

The gene calls are TRBV4-2 and TRBJ2-3; 9 nucleotides agree with TRBD2. The germline V gene encodes CDR1 LGHNA and CDR2 YNFKEQ. This CDR3 spans 18 amino acids. The trim removed 1 base at V and 0 bases at J, leaving 8 bases unmatched. The DNA of the CDR3 is TGTGCCAGCAGCCAAGGTACGCGGCGGGGGGGGAGCACAGATACGCAGTATTTT. Protein sequence: CASSQGTRRGGSTDTQYF.

J is TRBJ2-3 and V is TRBV6-2 or TRBV6-3; D ambiguous. The germline V gene encodes CDR1 MNHEY and CDR2 SVGEGT. The ends were cut back, 0 bases at V and 1 base at J, with 5 bases in the middle. This CDR3 is 14 amino acids long. The CDR3 region has the DNA TGTGCCAGCAGTTACTCTCCAGGCACAGATACGCAGTATTTT. Protein sequence: CASSYSPGTDTQYF.

J is TRBJ2-7 and V is TRBV6-5; tentative D call: TRBD2 (5 bases). The CDR3 is made up of 15 amino acids. CDR1 and CDR2 (germline): MNHEY, SVGAGI. Trimming left V 0 bases short and J 2 bases short, with 11 bases between. CDR3 nucleotide sequence: TGTGCCAGCAGTTACTCTACGGGGATCCCCTACGAGCAGTACTTC. Residues: CASSYSTGIPYEQYF.

This rearrangement joins TRBV4-2 to TRBJ1-5, with D unclear. From germline, CDR1 is LGHNA and CDR2 YNFKEQ. With 4 bases removed from V and 2 bases from J, the gap between germline ends came to 6 bases. The CDR3 has 13 amino acids. CDR3 nucleotides: TGTGCCAGCAGCCGAGGTGGCAATCAGCCCCAGCATTTT. Encoded protein: CASSRGGNQPQHF.

This clone was counted only a few times. The J gene is TRBJ1-5, the V gene TRBV6-5; 7 positions match TRBD1. The CDR3 totals 13 residues. V shed 4 bases, J shed 4 bases, and the junction held 1 base outside the gene matches. Germline loops: CDR1 MNHEY, CDR2 SVGAGI. The CDR3 DNA is TGTGCCAGCAGTTGGGACAGAAATCAGCCCCAGCATTTT. It encodes CASSWDRNQPQHF.

The chain links TRBV5-1 to TRBJ1-1; 10 bases align to TRBD1. The CDR3 totals 18 residues. J gave up 2 bases and V 0 bases, and 10 bases lay outside the gene matches. Germline assignment: CDR1 SGHRS and CDR2 YFSETQ. For the CDR3, the DNA is TGCGCCAGCAGCTTGGGGGCCGGACAGGGGGAGGTCAACACTGAAGCTTTCTTT. Amino acids: CASSLGAGQGEVNTEAFF. The full variable domain, in which reference TRBV5-1 and TRBJ1-1 provide the parts outside the CDR3, is KAGVTQTPRYLIKTRGQQVTLSCSPISGHRSVSWYQQTPGQGLQFLFEYFSETQRNKGNFPGRFSGRQFSNSRSEMNVSTLELGDSALYLCASSLGAGQGEVNTEAFFGQGTRLTVV.

J is TRBJ1-1 and V is TRBV2; 8 bases agree with TRBD1. CDR3 size: 14 residues. CDR1 is SNHLY, CDR2 FYNNEI, per germline. The V gene end was trimmed by 4 bases and the J gene end by 3 bases; junction bases not matched to a gene: 4. The CDR3 DNA is TGTGCCAGCAGTGTCCAGGGGGCCTACACTGAAGCTTTCTTT. It codes for CASSVQGAYTEAFF.

The rearrangement links TRBV3-1 (or the pseudogene TRBV3-2) to TRBJ1-1, with D possibly being TRBD1 (5 bases). V dropped 4 bases and J dropped 0 bases, with 15 bases sitting between them. This CDR3 has 16 amino acids. The germline V gene has CDR1 LGHDT and CDR2 YNNKEL (reference sequence). Written as DNA, the CDR3 is TGTGCCAGCAGCCGAGATAGGGGTTTTATGAACACTGAAGCTTTCTTT. Translated, it gives CASSRDRGFMNTEAFF.

This clone was seen repeatedly, ten times or more. The CDR3 sequence: CASSLVPGISGANVLTF. In DNA form, the CDR3 reads TGTGCCAGCAGCTTAGTACCAGGAATCTCTGGGGCCAACGTCCTGACTTTC. The rearrangement links TRBV7-3 to TRBJ2-6, with D unclear. Looked up from germline, CDR1 is SGHTA and CDR2 is FQGTGA. The V end lost 2 bases, the J end lost 0 bases, and 11 bases lay between the germline ends. The CDR3 sequence is 17 residues long.

The chain carries TRBV12-3 or TRBV12-4 and TRBJ2-3; D perhaps matches TRBD1 (5 bases). V lost 1 base, J lost 8 bases, and 10 bases lay in between. The CDR3 loop spans 13 amino acids. As DNA, the CDR3 is TGTGCCAGCAGTTTAGGCGACAGTGCTACGCAGTATTTT. It is translated as CASSLGDSATQYF.

The V gene is TRBV9, the J gene TRBJ2-5; D gene uncertain. V dropped 0 bases and J dropped 1 base, with 7 bases sitting between them. Germline V gene lookup returns CDR1 SGDLS and CDR2 YYNGEE. There are 14 residues in the CDR3. CDR3 sequence reads: CASSVGLIQETQYF. In DNA, the CDR3 is TGTGCCAGCAGCGTAGGTTTAATCCAAGAGACCCAGTACTTC. Based on the CDR3 plus reference TRBV9 and TRBJ2-5, the full variable domain is DSGVTQTPKHLITATGQRVTLRCSPRSGDLSVYWYQQSLDQGLQFLIQYYNGEERAKGNILERFSAQQFPDLHSELNLSSLELGDSALYFCASSVGLIQETQYFGPGTRLLVL.

As to this clone: At the DNA level, this CDR3 is encoded by other sequences in the same sample as well. CDR3 coding DNA: TGTGCCAGTAGTACGACAGAAAACACTGAAGCTTTCTTT. This encodes CASSTTENTEAFF. J is TRBJ1-1 and V is TRBV19; D might be TRBD1 (5 bases). Germline CDR1 is LNHDA and CDR2 is SQIVND (reference sequence). This CDR3 has 13 residues. V gave up 4 bases and J gave up 2 bases, with 8 bases separating them. Together with reference TRBV19 and TRBJ1-1, the CDR3 gives the full variable domain: DGGITQSPKYLFRKEGQNVTLSCEQNLNHDAMYWYRQDPGQGLRLIYYSQIVNDFQKGDIAEGYSVSREKKESFPLTVTSAQKNPTAFYLCASSTTENTEAFFGQGTRLTVV.

V is TRBV7-2 and J is TRBJ2-7; 9 nucleotides line up with TRBD2. Germline V CDR1 and CDR2: SGHTA, FQGNSA. This CDR3 contains 14 residues. After removal of 4 bases from V and 7 bases from J, the junction contained 8 bases not matched to a gene. The CDR3 loop is CASSSSSGAGEQYF. The CDR3 nucleotides read TGTGCCAGCAGCTCCTCTAGCGGGGCGGGAGAGCAGTACTTC.

The rearrangement joins TRBV6-5 to TRBJ1-2; 11 bases align to TRBD1. J gave up 6 bases and V 2 bases, and 8 bases lay outside the gene matches. The CDR3 sequence is 16 residues long. In germline, CDR1 is MNHEY, CDR2 SVGAGI. The CDR3 is CASSYRLPGQGDGYTF. CDR3 sequence (DNA): TGTGCCAGCAGTTACCGGCTACCGGGACAGGGGGATGGCTACACCTTC.